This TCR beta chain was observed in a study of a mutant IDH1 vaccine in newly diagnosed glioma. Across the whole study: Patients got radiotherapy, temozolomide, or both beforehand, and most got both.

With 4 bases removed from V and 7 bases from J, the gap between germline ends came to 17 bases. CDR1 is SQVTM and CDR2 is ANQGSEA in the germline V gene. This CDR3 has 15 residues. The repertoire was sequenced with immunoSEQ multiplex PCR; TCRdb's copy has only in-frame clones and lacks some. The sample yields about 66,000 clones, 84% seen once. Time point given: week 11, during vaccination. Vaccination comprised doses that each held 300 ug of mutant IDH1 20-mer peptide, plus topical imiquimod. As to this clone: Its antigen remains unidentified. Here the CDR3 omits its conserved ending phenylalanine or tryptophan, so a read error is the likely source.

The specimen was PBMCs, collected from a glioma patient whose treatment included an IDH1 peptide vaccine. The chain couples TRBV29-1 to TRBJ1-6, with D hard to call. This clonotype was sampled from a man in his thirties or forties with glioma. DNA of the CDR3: TGCAGCGTTGCCCTTTCCCCGGATGGGAATTCACCCCTCCACTAT. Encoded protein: CSVALSPDGNSPLHY.